This T cell receptor beta chain was sequenced for a study of cytomegalovirus exposure and HLA in healthy donors. Study-level background: HLA-typed donors were the source of around 80 million unique TCRs, which an early data release held.

Comment on this clone: Its antigen is unknown.

The study ran its PCR with 60 Vbeta and 13 Jbeta primers. The method was immunoSEQ multiplex PCR; TCRdb's version includes in-frame clones alone and lacks a portion of them. The sample has about 99,000 clones, 79% seen once. Study observations and caveats: Clonal expansion, a later analysis showed, was greater in HLA-associated TCR beta chains than in equally common others. Most of the TCR beta V segments (in an earlier analysis) were productive either about 87% or about 30% of the time. An observed cluster of highly shared sequence variants was recorded as a likely sequencing artifact.

This clonotype was sampled from a man aged 50 or older in good health and CMV-seropositive. The sample was PBMCs.

The CDR3 DNA reads TGTGCCAGCAGCTCCGCGGGCATTAGTTCACCCCTCCACTTT. The encoded protein is CASSSAGISSPLHF. The chain links TRBV7-6 to TRBJ1-6; D uncertain. Germline V CDR1 and CDR2: SGHVS, FNYEAQ. V was clipped by 4 bases and J by 9 bases, with 13 bases between them. This CDR3 spans 14 amino acids. The variable domain in full, completed from reference TRBV7-6 and TRBJ1-6, reads GAGVSQSPRYKVTKRGQDVALRCDPISGHVSLYWYRQALGQGPEFLTYFNYEAQQDKSGLPNDRFSAERPEGSISTLTIQRTEQRDSAMYRCASSSAGISSPLHFGNGTRLTVT.